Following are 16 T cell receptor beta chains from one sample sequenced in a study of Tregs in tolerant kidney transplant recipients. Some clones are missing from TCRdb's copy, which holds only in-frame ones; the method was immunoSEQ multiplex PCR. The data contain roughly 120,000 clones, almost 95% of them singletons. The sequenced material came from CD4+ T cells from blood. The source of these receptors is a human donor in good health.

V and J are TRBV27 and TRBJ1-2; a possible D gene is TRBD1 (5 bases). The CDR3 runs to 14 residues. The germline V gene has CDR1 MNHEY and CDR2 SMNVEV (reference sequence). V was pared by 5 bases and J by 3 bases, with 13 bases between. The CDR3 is CASSTRRGYYGYTF. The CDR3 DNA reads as TGTGCCAGCAGTACTCGGAGGGGCTACTATGGCTACACCTTC.

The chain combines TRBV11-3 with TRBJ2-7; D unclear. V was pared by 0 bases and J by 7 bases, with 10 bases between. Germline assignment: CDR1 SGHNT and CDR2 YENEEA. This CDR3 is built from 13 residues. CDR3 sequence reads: CASSLDNSLEQYF. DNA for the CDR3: TGTGCCAGCAGCTTAGACAATTCGTTGGAGCAGTACTTC. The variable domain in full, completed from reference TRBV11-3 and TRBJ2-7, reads EAGVVQSPRYKIIEKKQPVAFWCNPISGHNTLYWYLQNLGQGPELLIRYENEEAVDDSQLPKDRFSAERLKGVDSTLKIQPAELGDSAVYLCASSLDNSLEQYFGPGTRLTVT.

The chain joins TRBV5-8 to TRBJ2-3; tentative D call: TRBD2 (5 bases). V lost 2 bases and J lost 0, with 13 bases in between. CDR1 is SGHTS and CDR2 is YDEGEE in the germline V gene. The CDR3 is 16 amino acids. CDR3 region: CASSLGRDGSTDTQYF. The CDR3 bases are TGTGCCAGCAGCTTAGGACGGGATGGGAGCACAGATACGCAGTATTTT.

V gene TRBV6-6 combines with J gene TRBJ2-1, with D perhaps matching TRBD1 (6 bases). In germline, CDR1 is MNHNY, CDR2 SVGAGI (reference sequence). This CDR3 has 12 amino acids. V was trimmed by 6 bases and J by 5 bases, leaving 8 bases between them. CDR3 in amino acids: CASSRGHNEQFF. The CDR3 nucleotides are TGTGCCAGCAGCAGGGGCCACAATGAGCAGTTCTTC.

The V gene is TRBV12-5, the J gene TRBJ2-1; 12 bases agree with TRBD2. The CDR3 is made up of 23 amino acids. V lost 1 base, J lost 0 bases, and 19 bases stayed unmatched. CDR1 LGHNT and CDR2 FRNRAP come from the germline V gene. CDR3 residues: CASGLALIPGLAGKFSSYNEQFF. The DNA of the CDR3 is TGTGCTAGTGGTTTGGCGCTTATCCCGGGACTAGCGGGCAAATTCAGCTCCTACAATGAGCAGTTCTTC.

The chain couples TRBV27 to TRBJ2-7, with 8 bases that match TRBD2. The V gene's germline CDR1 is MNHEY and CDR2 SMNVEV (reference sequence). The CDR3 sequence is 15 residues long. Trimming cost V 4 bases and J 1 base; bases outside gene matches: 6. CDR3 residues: CASSSPGLASYEQYF. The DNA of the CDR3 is TGTGCCAGCAGTTCCCCCGGACTAGCTTCCTACGAGCAGTACTTC.

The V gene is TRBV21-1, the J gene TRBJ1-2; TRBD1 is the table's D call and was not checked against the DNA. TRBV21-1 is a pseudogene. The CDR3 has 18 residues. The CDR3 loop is CASLPREEKQGRNYGYTF. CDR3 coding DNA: TGTGCCAGCCTCCCCCGGGAAGAAAAACAGGGGCGTAACTATGGCTACACCTTC.

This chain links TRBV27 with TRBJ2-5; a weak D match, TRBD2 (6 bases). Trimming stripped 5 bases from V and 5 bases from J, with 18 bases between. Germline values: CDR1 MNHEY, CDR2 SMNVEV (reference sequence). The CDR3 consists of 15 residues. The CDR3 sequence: CASSPRRGMGETQYF. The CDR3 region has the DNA TGTGCCAGCAGTCCTCGCCGGGGGATGGGGGAGACCCAGTACTTC.

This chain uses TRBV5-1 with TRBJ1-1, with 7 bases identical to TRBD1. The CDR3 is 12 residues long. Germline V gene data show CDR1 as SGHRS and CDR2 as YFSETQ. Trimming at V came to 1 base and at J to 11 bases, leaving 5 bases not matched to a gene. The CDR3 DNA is TGCGCCAGCAGCTTGTACAGGGGTGAGGCTTTCTTT. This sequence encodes CASSLYRGEAFF.

The CDR3 sequence: CASMTGLGTDTQYF. CDR3 coding DNA: TGCGCCAGCATGACGGGACTTGGCACAGATACGCAGTATTTT. The genes are TRBV5-1 and TRBJ2-3; weak D call: TRBD2 (6 bases). Trimming shortened V by 6 bases and J by 1 base, and 12 bases separated the two germline ends. The CDR3 runs 14 residues. Germline loops: CDR1 SGHRS, CDR2 YFSETQ.

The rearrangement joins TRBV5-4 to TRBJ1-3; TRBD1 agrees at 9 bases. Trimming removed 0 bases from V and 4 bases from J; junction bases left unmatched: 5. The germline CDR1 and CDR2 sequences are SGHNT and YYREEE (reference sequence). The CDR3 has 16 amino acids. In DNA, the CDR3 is TGTGCCAGCAGCTTGGCTGGGGACAGGGCCGGAAACACCATATATTTT. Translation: CASSLAGDRAGNTIYF.

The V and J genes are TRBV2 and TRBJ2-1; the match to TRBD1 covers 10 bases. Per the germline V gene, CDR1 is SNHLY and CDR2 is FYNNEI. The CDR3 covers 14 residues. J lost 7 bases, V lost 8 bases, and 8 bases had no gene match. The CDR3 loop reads CASGPGQGLNEQFF. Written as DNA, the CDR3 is TGTGCCAGCGGGCCGGGACAGGGGTTGAATGAGCAGTTCTTC.

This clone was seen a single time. The CDR3 region is CASSLEATKNIQYF. In DNA form, the CDR3 reads TGCGCCAGCAGCCTAGAGGCTACCAAAAACATTCAGTACTTC. The rearrangement uses TRBV4-1 and TRBJ2-4; D is unclear. The CDR3 is 14 residues long. V was cut by 4 bases and J by 2 bases, with 9 bases left in between. Germline assignment: CDR1 MGHRA and CDR2 YSYEKL.

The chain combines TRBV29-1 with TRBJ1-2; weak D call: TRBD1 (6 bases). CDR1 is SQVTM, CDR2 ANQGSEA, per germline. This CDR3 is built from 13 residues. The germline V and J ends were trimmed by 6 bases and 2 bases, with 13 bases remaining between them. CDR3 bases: TGCAGCGTGGCCACGGACAGCAACTATGGCTACACCTTC. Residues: CSVATDSNYGYTF.

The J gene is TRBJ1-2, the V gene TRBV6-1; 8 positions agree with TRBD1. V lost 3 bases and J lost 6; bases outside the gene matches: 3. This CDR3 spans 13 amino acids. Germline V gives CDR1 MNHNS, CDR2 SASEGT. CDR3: CASSDAGGNGYTF. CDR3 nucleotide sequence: TGTGCCAGCAGTGACGCAGGGGGCAATGGCTACACCTTC.

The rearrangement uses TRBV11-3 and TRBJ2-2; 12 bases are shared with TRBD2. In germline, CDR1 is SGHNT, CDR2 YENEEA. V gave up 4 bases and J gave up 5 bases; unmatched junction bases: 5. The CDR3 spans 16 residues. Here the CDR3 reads CASSSWTSGVTGELFF. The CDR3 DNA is TGTGCCAGCAGCTCCTGGACTAGCGGGGTTACCGGGGAGCTGTTTTTT.